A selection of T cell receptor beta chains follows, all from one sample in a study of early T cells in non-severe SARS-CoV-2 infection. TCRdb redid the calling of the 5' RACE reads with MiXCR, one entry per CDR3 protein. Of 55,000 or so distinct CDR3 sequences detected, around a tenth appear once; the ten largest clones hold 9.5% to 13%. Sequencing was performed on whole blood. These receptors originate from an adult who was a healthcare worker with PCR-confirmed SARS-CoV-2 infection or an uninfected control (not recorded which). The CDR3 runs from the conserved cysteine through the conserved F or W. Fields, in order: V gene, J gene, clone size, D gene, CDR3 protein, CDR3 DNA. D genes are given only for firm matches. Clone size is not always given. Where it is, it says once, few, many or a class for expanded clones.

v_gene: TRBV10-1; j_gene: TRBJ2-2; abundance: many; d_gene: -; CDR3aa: CASSDGTGGRELFF; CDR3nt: TGCGCCAGCAGTGACGGGACGGGTGGCCGGGAGCTGTTTTTT
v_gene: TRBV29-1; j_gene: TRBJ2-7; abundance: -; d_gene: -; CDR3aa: CSVEDQPGDRYF; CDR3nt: TGCAGCGTTGAAGATCAGCCTGGGGATCGGTACTTC
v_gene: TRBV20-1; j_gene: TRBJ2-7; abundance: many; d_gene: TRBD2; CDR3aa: CSAVSGRTFYEQYF; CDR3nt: TGCAGTGCTGTAAGCGGGAGGACCTTCTACGAGCAGTACTTC
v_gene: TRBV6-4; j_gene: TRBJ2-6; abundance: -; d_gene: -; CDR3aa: CASSESTSSGANVLTF; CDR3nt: TGTGCCAGCAGTGAGTCCACTAGCTCTGGGGCCAACGTCCTGACTTTC
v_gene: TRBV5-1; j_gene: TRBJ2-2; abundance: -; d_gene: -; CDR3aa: CASSLEARYSNTGELFF; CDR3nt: TGCGCCAGCAGCTTGGAGGCCAGATATTCGAACACCGGGGAGCTGTTTTTT
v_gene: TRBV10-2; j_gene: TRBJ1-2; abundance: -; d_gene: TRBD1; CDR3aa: CAISLGTDYGYTF; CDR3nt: TGCGCCATCTCCCTCGGGACAGACTATGGCTACACCTTC
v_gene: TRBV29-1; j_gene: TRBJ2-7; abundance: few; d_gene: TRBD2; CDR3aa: CSVRERGAYEQYF; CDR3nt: TGCAGCGTAAGGGAGCGGGGGGCCTACGAGCAGTACTTC
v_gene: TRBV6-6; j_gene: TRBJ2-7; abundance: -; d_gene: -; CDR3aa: CASSYPRQGSDEQYF; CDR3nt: TGTGCCAGCAGTTACCCCCGCCAGGGGTCTGACGAGCAGTACTTC
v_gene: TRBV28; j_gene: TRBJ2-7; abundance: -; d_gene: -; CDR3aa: CASSGARTVLSYEQYF; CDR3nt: TGTGCCAGCAGTGGGGCTAGGACGGTTCTATCCTACGAGCAGTACTTC
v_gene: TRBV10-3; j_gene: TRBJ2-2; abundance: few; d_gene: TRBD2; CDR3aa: CAISRPTSGNTGELFF; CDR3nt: TGTGCCATCAGTCGCCCGACTAGCGGAAACACCGGGGAGCTGTTTTTT
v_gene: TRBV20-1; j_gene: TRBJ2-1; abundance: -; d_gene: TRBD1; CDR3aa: CSAGQGNNEQFF; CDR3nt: TGCAGTGCCGGACAGGGGAACAATGAGCAGTTCTTC
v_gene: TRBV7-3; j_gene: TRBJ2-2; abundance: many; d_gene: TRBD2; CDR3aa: CASSLLAGGNTGELFF; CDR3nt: TGTGCCAGCAGCTTATTAGCGGGAGGTAACACCGGGGAGCTGTTTTTT
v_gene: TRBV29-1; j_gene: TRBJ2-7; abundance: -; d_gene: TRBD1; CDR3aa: CSVAPGTGAREQYF; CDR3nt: TGCAGCGTAGCTCCCGGGACAGGGGCTCGGGAGCAGTACTTC
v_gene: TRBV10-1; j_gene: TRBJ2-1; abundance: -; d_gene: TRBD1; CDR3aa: CASSESDRGLYNEQFF; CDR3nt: TGCGCCAGCAGTGAGTCGGACAGGGGCCTCTACAATGAGCAGTTCTTC
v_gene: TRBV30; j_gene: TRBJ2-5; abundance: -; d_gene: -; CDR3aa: CAWSYETQYF; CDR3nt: TGTGCCTGGAGTTATGAGACCCAGTACTTC
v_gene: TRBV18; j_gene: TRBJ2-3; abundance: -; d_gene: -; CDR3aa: CASSPRNAGESDTQYF; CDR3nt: TGTGCCAGCTCACCACGTAACGCCGGAGAATCAGATACGCAGTATTTT
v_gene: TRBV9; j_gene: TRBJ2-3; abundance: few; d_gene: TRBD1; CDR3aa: CASSIGTVHTDTQYF; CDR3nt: TGTGCCAGCAGCATCGGGACAGTCCACACAGATACGCAGTATTTT
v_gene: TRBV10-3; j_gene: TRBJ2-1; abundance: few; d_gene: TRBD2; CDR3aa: CAISESNAGDEQFF; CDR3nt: TGTGCCATCAGTGAGTCGAACGCGGGAGACGAGCAGTTCTTC
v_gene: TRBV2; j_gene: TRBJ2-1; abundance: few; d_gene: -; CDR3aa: CASTEGGGFNEQFF; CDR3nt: TGTGCCAGCACCGAAGGAGGGGGTTTCAATGAGCAGTTCTTC
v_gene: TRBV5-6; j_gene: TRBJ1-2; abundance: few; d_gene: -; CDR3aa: CASSFLQLAQRSYGYTF; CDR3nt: TGTGCCAGCAGCTTCTTACAATTAGCTCAGAGGAGCTATGGCTACACCTTC
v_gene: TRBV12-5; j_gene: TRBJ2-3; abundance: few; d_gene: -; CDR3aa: CASGLVLDRFTDTQYF; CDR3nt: TGTGCTAGTGGTTTGGTACTGGACAGATTCACAGATACGCAGTATTTT
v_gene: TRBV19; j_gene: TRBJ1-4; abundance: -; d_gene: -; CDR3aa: CASTNPRLREKLFF; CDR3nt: TGTGCCAGTACTAACCCGCGACTAAGAGAAAAACTGTTTTTT
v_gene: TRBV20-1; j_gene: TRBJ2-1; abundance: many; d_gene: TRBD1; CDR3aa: CSARRTGVYNEQFF; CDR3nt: TGCAGTGCTAGAAGAACAGGGGTCTACAATGAGCAGTTCTTC
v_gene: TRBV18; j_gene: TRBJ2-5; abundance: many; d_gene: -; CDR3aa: CASSPIQGRETQYF; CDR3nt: TGTGCCAGCTCACCAATACAGGGTCGAGAGACCCAGTACTTC
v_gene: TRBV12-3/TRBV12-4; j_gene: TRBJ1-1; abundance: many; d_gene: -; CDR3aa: CASSSIENTEAFF; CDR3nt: TGTGCCAGCAGTTCGATCGAGAACACTGAAGCTTTCTTT
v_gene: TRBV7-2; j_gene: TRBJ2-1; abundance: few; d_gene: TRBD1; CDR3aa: CASSLVGRGSYNEQFF; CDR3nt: TGTGCCAGCAGCTTAGTAGGCAGGGGGTCCTACAATGAGCAGTTCTTC
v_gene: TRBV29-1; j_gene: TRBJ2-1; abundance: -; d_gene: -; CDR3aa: CSVHVWTPTVSNEQFF; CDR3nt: TGCAGCGTTCATGTGTGGACACCCACCGTATCCAATGAGCAGTTCTTC
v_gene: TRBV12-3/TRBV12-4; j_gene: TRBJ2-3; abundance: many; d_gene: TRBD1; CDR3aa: CASSSPRDRGTDTQYF; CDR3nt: TGTGCCAGCAGTTCCCCCCGGGACAGGGGCACAGATACGCAGTATTTT
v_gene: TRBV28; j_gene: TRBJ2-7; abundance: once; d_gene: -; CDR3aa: CASSALPPIYGQYF; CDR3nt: TGTGCCAGCAGCGCGTTACCCCCCATTTACGGGCAGTACTTC
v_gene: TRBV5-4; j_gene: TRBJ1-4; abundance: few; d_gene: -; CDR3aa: CASSLTGGSNEKLFF; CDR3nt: TGTGCCAGCAGCTTGACGGGCGGATCTAATGAAAAACTGTTTTTT
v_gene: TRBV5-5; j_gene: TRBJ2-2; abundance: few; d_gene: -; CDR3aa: CASSSGRGNTGELFF; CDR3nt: TGTGCCAGCAGCTCCGGCAGGGGGAACACCGGGGAGCTGTTTTTT
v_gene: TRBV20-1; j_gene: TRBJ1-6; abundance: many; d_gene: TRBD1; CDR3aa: CSAPGQGPSYNSPLHF; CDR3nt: TGCAGTGCTCCGGGACAGGGACCCTCCTATAATTCACCCCTCCACTTT
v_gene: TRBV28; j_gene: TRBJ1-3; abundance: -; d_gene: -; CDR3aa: CASSDEFAENTIYF; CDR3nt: TGTGCCAGCAGTGACGAGTTTGCAGAAAACACCATATATTTT
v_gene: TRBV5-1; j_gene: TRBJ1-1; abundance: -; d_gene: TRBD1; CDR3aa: CASSQHRGRDTEAFF; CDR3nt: TGCGCCAGCAGCCAGCACAGGGGGCGGGACACTGAAGCTTTCTTT
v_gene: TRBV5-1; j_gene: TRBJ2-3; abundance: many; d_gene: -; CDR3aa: CASSLGQVTADTQYF; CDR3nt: TGCGCCAGCAGCTTGGGACAGGTGACTGCAGATACGCAGTATTTT
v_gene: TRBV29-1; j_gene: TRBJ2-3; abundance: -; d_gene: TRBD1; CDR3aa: CSVEGGTGADTQYF; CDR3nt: TGCAGCGTTGAAGGCGGGACAGGGGCAGATACGCAGTATTTT
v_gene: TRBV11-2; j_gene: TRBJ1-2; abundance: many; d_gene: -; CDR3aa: CASSSLRRGSGYTF; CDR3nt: TGTGCCAGCAGCTCCCTACGCAGGGGTTCTGGCTACACCTTC
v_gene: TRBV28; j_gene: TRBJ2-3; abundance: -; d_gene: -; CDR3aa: CASSNLASTDTQYF; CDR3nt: TGTGCCAGCAGTAACCTAGCGAGCACAGATACGCAGTATTTT
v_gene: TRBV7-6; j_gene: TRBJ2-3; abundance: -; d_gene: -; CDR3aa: CASSYDGPRGTQYF; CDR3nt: TGTGCCAGCAGCTATGATGGCCCCCGGGGTACGCAGTATTTT
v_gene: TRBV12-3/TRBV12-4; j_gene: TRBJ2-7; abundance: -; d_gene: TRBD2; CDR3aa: CASSFSGRPSEQYF; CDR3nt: TGTGCCAGCAGTTTTAGCGGGAGGCCCTCCGAGCAGTACTTC
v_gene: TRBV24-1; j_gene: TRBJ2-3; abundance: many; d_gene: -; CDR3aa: CATSASGKADTQYF; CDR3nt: TGTGCCACCAGTGCCTCAGGGAAGGCAGATACGCAGTATTTT
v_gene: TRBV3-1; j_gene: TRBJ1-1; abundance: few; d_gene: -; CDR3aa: CASSQEERRSEAFF; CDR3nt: TGTGCCAGCAGCCAAGAAGAGAGAAGATCTGAAGCTTTCTTT
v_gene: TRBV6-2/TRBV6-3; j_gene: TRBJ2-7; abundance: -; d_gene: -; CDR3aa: CARDPYEQYF; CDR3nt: TGTGCCAGGGACCCCTACGAGCAGTACTTC
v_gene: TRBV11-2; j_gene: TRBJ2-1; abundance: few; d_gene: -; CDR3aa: CASSPRRNEQFF; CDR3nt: TGTGCCAGCAGCCCCCGGAGGAATGAGCAGTTCTTC